The 20 T cell receptor beta chains in this list originate from one sample, sequenced in a study of PD-1 blockade in classical Hodgkin lymphoma. Measured with immunoSEQ multiplex PCR; TCRdb has only the in-frame clones, and not every one. The repertoire holds around 31,000 clones, around 92% seen once, with about 0.34% in the top ten. The time point: newly diagnosed, previously untreated cHL patient sample. Negative selection with magnetic separation was used to purify CD4+ T cells from thawed PBMCs. Specimen: CD4+ T cells from blood. The receptor set was obtained from a human donor with classical Hodgkin lymphoma.

The V and J genes are TRBV4-3 and TRBJ1-5; the D is unclear. Trimming left V 0 bases short and J 4 bases short, with 4 bases between. The CDR3 is 13 amino acids. The germline V gene encodes CDR1 LGHNA and CDR2 YSLEER. The CDR3 region is CASSQDRNQPQHF. Written as DNA, the CDR3 is TGCGCCAGCAGCCAAGATCGGAATCAGCCCCAGCATTTT.

The rearrangement joins TRBV5-1 to TRBJ2-5; weak D call: TRBD2 (7 bases). The V gene lost 4 bases and the J gene lost 1 base, with 17 bases spanning the gap. This CDR3 spans 16 amino acids. Germline V gene sequence: CDR1 SGHRS, CDR2 YFSETQ. CDR3 sequence (DNA): TGCGCCAGCAGCAGGGGGGCGGCTAGCGGCCAAGAGACCCAGTACTTC. Encoded protein: CASSRGAASGQETQYF.

The V call is TRBV19, the J call TRBJ1-3, with D possibly TRBD1 on 5 matching bases. CDR3 length equals 15 residues. V dropped 3 bases and J dropped 0 bases, with 9 bases sitting between them. The germline CDR1 and CDR2 sequences are LNHDA and SQIVND (reference sequence). This CDR3 reads CASSMGQYSGNTIYF. CDR3 DNA sequence: TGTGCCAGTAGTATGGGGCAGTACTCTGGAAACACCATATATTTT.

This rearrangement joins TRBV9 to TRBJ2-3; D not resolved. Germline lookup yields CDR1 SGDLS and CDR2 YYNGEE. The ends were cut back, 0 bases at V and 3 bases at J, with 8 bases in the middle. The CDR3 is made up of 14 amino acids. The CDR3 region has the DNA TGTGCCAGCAGCGTAGCCCCGGCGACAGATACGCAGTATTTT. Residues: CASSVAPATDTQYF.

The chain combines TRBV5-4 with TRBJ2-2, with D possibly being TRBD2 (5 bases). The CDR3 loop spans 14 amino acids. V dropped 0 bases and J dropped 6 bases, with 9 bases sitting between them. Germline CDR1 is SGHNT and CDR2 is YYREEE (reference sequence). The CDR3 loop is CASSLVGRSGELFF. The CDR3 DNA reads as TGTGCCAGCAGCTTGGTAGGGAGATCCGGGGAGCTGTTTTTT.

CDR3 amino acids: CASKNRGPYEQYF. DNA for the CDR3: TGTGCCAGCAAAAACAGGGGGCCCTACGAGCAGTACTTC. V usage is TRBV6-5 and J usage is TRBJ2-7, with 9 bases that match TRBD1. This CDR3 contains 13 residues. V shed 7 bases and J 2 bases; nucleotides not matched to a gene: 3. CDR1 MNHEY and CDR2 SVGAGI come from the germline V gene.

This clone was seen a few times. The chain employs TRBV28 and TRBJ1-2, with TRBD1 identical over 8 bases. This CDR3 is built from 13 residues. With 5 bases clipped from V and 4 bases from J, the junction kept 3 bases outside the gene matches. Germline V lookup: CDR1 MDHEN, CDR2 SYDVKM. The CDR3: CASSHDRGYGYTF. CDR3 bases: TGTGCCAGCAGTCACGACAGGGGCTATGGCTACACCTTC.

This clone was seen a handful of times. V gene TRBV7-3 combines with J gene TRBJ2-1; a possible D gene is TRBD1 (6 bases). Trimming shortened V by 5 bases and J by 7 bases, and 15 bases separated the two germline ends. CDR1 and CDR2 from the germline V gene are SGHTA and FQGTGA. The CDR3 extends over 14 amino acids. The CDR3, as DNA: TGTGCCAGCAGCCTAGGTCAGAGGGGGAATGAGCAGTTCTTC. Its protein is CASSLGQRGNEQFF.

This chain joins TRBV18 and TRBJ2-3, with 8 bases lining up with TRBD2. The germline V gene has CDR1 KGHSH and CDR2 LQKENI. The CDR3 covers 14 residues. J was trimmed by 1 base and V by 5 bases; bases with no gene match: 2. Here the CDR3 DNA reads TGTGCCAGCTCAGAGACTAGCGGCACAGATACGCAGTATTTT. Residues: CASSETSGTDTQYF.

This chain connects TRBV2 to TRBJ2-7; D is possibly TRBD2 (6 bases). This CDR3 is 14 amino acids long. From germline, CDR1 is SNHLY and CDR2 FYNNEI. V gave up 4 bases and J gave up 1 base, with 11 bases separating them. CDR3 residues: CASSASGWSYEQYF. In nucleotides, the CDR3 is TGTGCCAGCAGTGCCAGCGGGTGGTCCTACGAGCAGTACTTC.

The chain couples TRBV5-4 to TRBJ2-3, with TRBD2 identical over 13 bases. This CDR3 spans 17 amino acids. CDR1 SGHNT and CDR2 YYREEE come from the germline V gene (reference sequence). Trimming cost V 4 bases and J 3 bases; bases outside gene matches: 8. The CDR3 coding sequence is TGTGCCAGCAGCGACCCGACTAGCGGGAGGAGAACAGATACGCAGTATTTT. Its translation is CASSDPTSGRRTDTQYF.

This clone was counted between two and nine times. The V and J genes are TRBV7-9 and TRBJ1-1; D is uncertain. This CDR3 comprises 11 residues. V gave up 6 bases and J gave up 2 bases, with 4 bases separating them. CDR1 is SEHNR and CDR2 is FQNEAQ in the germline V gene (reference sequence). The CDR3 is CASRTNTEAFF. In DNA, the CDR3 is TGTGCCAGCAGGACTAACACTGAAGCTTTCTTT.

The chain is built from TRBV13 and TRBJ1-1, with 7 bases matching TRBD1. Trimming took 0 bases from V and 2 from J; bases not matched to a gene: 3. The V gene's germline CDR1 is PRHDT and CDR2 FYEKMQ (reference sequence). The CDR3 totals 15 residues. This CDR3 is CASSLGGQPNTEAFF. Written as DNA, the CDR3 is TGTGCCAGCAGCTTAGGGGGACAGCCAAACACTGAAGCTTTCTTT.

The CDR3 loop reads CASSLGTYSGNTIYF. The CDR3 nucleotides are TGTGCCAGCAGCCTCGGGACTTACTCTGGAAACACCATATATTTT. The rearrangement links TRBV2 to TRBJ1-3; D is possibly TRBD1 (5 bases). Germline CDR1 and CDR2: SNHLY and FYNNEI. V was clipped by 6 bases and J by 0 bases, with 12 bases between them. This CDR3 has 15 amino acids.

The V call is TRBV10-3, the J call TRBJ1-2; 11 positions match TRBD1. Trimming removed 3 bases from V and 7 bases from J; junction bases left unmatched: 4. Germline V gene data show CDR1 as ENHRY and CDR2 as SYGVKD. The CDR3 is 14 amino acids. CDR3 amino acids: CAISEGQGAFGYTF. The CDR3 nucleotides read TGTGCCATCAGTGAAGGACAGGGGGCATTTGGCTACACCTTC.

This chain uses TRBV6-4 with TRBJ2-1, with 10 nucleotides matching TRBD2. This CDR3 is built from 15 residues. V lost 4 bases to trimming and J lost 3 bases; unmatched junction nucleotides: 3. CDR1 MRHNA and CDR2 SNTAGT come from the germline V gene. CDR3 bases: TGTGCCAGCAGTGTACTAGCGGGAAGCTACAATGAGCAGTTCTTC. Residues: CASSVLAGSYNEQFF.

This chain uses TRBV9 with TRBJ1-1; D possibly corresponds to TRBD1 (6 bases). Germline loops: CDR1 SGDLS, CDR2 YYNGEE. The CDR3 contains 15 residues. Trimming left V 0 bases short and J 6 bases short, with 15 bases between. CDR3 nucleotide sequence: TGTGCCAGCAGCGTAGGTCGCGGGGGGGCAGCTGAAGCTTTCTTT. Translating it yields CASSVGRGGAAEAFF.

The chain is built from TRBV5-1 and TRBJ2-5; D is possibly TRBD1 (6 bases). CDR3 size: 16 residues. Germline values: CDR1 SGHRS, CDR2 YFSETQ. Trimming cost V 0 bases and J 4 bases, with 16 bases left between them. The DNA of the CDR3 is TGCGCCAGCAGCTTGGCCGCGACAGTCAGGGGAGAGACCCAGTACTTC. The encoded protein is CASSLAATVRGETQYF.

The chain uses TRBV6-1 and TRBJ2-2; D is undetermined. This CDR3 is built from 12 residues. Germline-derived CDR1 and CDR2 are MNHNS and SASEGT. The V and J ends lost 3 bases and 10 bases respectively, with 9 bases between them. The CDR3 nucleotides read TGTGCCAGCAGTGATGGTGTGGCGGAGCTGTTTTTT. This translates into CASSDGVAELFF.

The chain uses TRBV7-9 and TRBJ2-7; 10 positions agree with TRBD1. CDR1 and CDR2 (germline): SEHNR, FQNEAQ (reference sequence). J was trimmed by 6 bases and V by 4 bases; bases with no gene match: 12. CDR3 length: 16 amino acids. CDR3 amino acids: CASSSVGGQGQGEQYF. The CDR3 DNA is TGTGCCAGCAGCTCAGTCGGGGGACAGGGGCAAGGCGAGCAGTACTTC. Full variable domain (missing parts from reference TRBV7-9 and TRBJ2-7): DTGVSQNPRHKITKRGQNVTFRCDPISEHNRLYWYRQTLGQGPEFLTYFQNEAQLEKSRLLSDRFSAERPKGSFSTLEIQRTEQGDSAMYLCASSSVGGQGQGEQYFGPGTRLTVT.